The 25 T cell receptor beta chains given below trace back to one sample, sequenced in a study of monozygotic twins with inflammatory bowel disease. TCRdb re-called the 5' RACE reads; every CDR3 protein appears as one record, without DNA. This repertoire includes just over 300,000 distinct CDR3 sequences. The sequenced sample was blood. The receptors originated from a human donor with ulcerative colitis or Crohn's disease, or a healthy co-twin of an affected twin (not recorded which).

The chain joins TRBV29-1 to TRBJ1-1; the TCRdb D gene call, TRBD1, has no DNA to confirm it. The CDR3 is made up of 14 amino acids. The germline gives CDR1 SQVTM, CDR2 ANQGSEA. This CDR3 reads CSVTTTGRNTEAFF.

CDR3 loop: CASSPQLRREGAKNIQYF. This sequence joins TRBV12-3 or TRBV12-4 and TRBJ2-4; no DNA is available, so the TRBD1 call from TCRdb remains unchecked. This CDR3 is built from 18 residues.

The chain is built from TRBV20-1 and TRBJ2-7; TCRdb returns TRBD1, unconfirmable since there is no DNA. The CDR3 runs to 14 residues. Germline assignment: CDR1 DFQATT and CDR2 SNEGSKA (reference sequence). CDR3 sequence: CSASGQDLSYEQYF.

The CDR3 region is CASSNTPGNSPLHF. V is TRBV18 and J is TRBJ1-6; with no DNA, the TCRdb D assignment of TRBD1 cannot be verified. CDR3 size: 14 residues. Germline V gene data show CDR1 as KGHSH and CDR2 as LQKENI.

The chain joins TRBV19 to TRBJ2-2; TCRdb's D gene call, TRBD2, goes unchecked for lack of DNA. From germline, CDR1 is LNHDA and CDR2 SQIVND (reference sequence). The CDR3 contains 16 residues. The CDR3: CASSPRLAGFTGELFF.

V gene TRBV29-1 combines with J gene TRBJ2-1; the TCRdb D gene call, TRBD1, has no DNA to confirm it. Germline CDR1 is SQVTM and CDR2 is ANQGSEA. This CDR3 contains 15 residues. This chain's CDR3 is CSAGQGISSYNEQFF.

V gene TRBV12-3 or TRBV12-4 combines with J gene TRBJ2-3; the D gene TCRdb calls, TRBD1, cannot be checked with no DNA. This CDR3 is built from 15 residues. This CDR3 is CASSLGDSRTDTQYF.

The gene calls are TRBV20-1 and TRBJ2-1; checking the TCRdb D call of TRBD2 is not possible without DNA. The V gene's germline CDR1 is DFQATT and CDR2 SNEGSKA (reference sequence). The CDR3 consists of 17 residues. The CDR3 protein is CSARPSLGRGGLGEQFF.

CDR3 protein: CASSRVAGATDTQYF. The rearrangement uses TRBV12-3 or TRBV12-4 and TRBJ2-3; the D call of TRBD2 rests on TCRdb alone, since no DNA is present to check it. The CDR3 length is 15 residues.

The CDR3 spells CSVEGGGGRGNYGYTF. The chain uses TRBV29-1 and TRBJ1-2; the D gene TCRdb calls, TRBD1, cannot be checked with no DNA. Germline V gene sequence: CDR1 SQVTM, CDR2 ANQGSEA. CDR3 length equals 16 residues.

This chain joins TRBV7-2 and TRBJ1-4; there is no DNA to check the TCRdb D call of TRBD1. CDR3 length: 14 amino acids. The germline gives CDR1 SGHTA, CDR2 FQGNSA. CDR3 residues: CASSPARGDEKLFF.

The chain couples TRBV30 to TRBJ1-2; TCRdb returns TRBD1, unconfirmable since there is no DNA. The CDR3 loop spans 15 amino acids. CDR1 is GTSNPN, CDR2 SVGIG, per germline (reference sequence). The CDR3 here is CASRALDRTSYGYTF. The full variable domain, its missing parts supplied by reference TRBV30 and TRBJ1-2, is SQTIHQWPATLVQPVGSPLSLECTVEGTSNPNLYWYRQAAGRGLQLLFYSVGIGQISSEVPQNLSASRPQDRQFILSSKKLLLSDSGFYLCASRALDRTSYGYTFGSGTRLTVV.

This chain connects TRBV7-2 to TRBJ1-1; TCRdb selects TRBD1, and the lack of DNA leaves this call unchecked. This CDR3 contains 12 residues. CDR1 and CDR2 (germline): SGHTA, FQGNSA. The CDR3: CASSLEGRGAFF.

The chain recombines TRBV18 with TRBJ1-1. The CDR3 spans 13 residues. Germline V gene sequence: CDR1 KGHSH, CDR2 LQKENI. The CDR3: CASYGGMNTEAFF.

The chain joins TRBV18 to TRBJ1-6. Germline loops: CDR1 KGHSH, CDR2 LQKENI. There are 14 residues in the CDR3. This CDR3 is CASSPVGVGSPLHF.

This chain connects TRBV5-1 to TRBJ1-5; the TRBD1 assignment by TCRdb is unverifiable without DNA. The CDR3 is 14 amino acids. Germline V gene data show CDR1 as SGHRS and CDR2 as YFSETQ. The CDR3 loop reads CASSLRGGDQPQHF. Combining the CDR3 with reference TRBV5-1 and TRBJ1-5 gives the whole variable domain KAGVTQTPRYLIKTRGQQVTLSCSPISGHRSVSWYQQTPGQGLQFLFEYFSETQRNKGNFPGRFSGRQFSNSRSEMNVSTLELGDSALYLCASSLRGGDQPQHFGDGTRLSIL.

The rearrangement joins TRBV28 to TRBJ2-7; TCRdb's D call, TRBD1, is unchecked because there is no DNA. This CDR3 has 15 residues. Germline V lookup: CDR1 MDHEN, CDR2 SYDVKM. The CDR3 reads CASTTTGDKSYEQYF. The full variable domain, completed using reference TRBV28 and TRBJ2-7, is DVKVTQSSRYLVKRTGEKVFLECVQDMDHENMFWYRQDPGLGLRLIYFSYDVKMKEKGDIPEGYSVSREKKERFSLILESASTNQTSMYLCASTTTGDKSYEQYFGPGTRLTVT.

The chain carries TRBV28 and TRBJ1-2; the D call from TCRdb, TRBD1, cannot be confirmed without DNA. Germline V gene lookup returns CDR1 MDHEN and CDR2 SYDVKM. The CDR3 is 14 amino acids. The CDR3: CASSRDRVDYGYTF.

The rearrangement uses TRBV7-2 and TRBJ1-5. CDR1 is SGHTA and CDR2 is FQGNSA in the germline V gene. This CDR3 has 15 amino acids. CDR3 residues: CASSLVRQQNQPQHF.

The chain couples TRBV20-1 to TRBJ2-2; as DNA is missing, the TRBD2 call by TCRdb cannot be tested. The CDR3 consists of 17 residues. The germline V gene has CDR1 DFQATT and CDR2 SNEGSKA (reference sequence). This chain's CDR3 is CSARDWGLAGEERELFF.

This chain joins TRBV29-1 and TRBJ2-4; the TRBD1 assignment by TCRdb is unverifiable without DNA. CDR1 and CDR2 (germline): SQVTM, ANQGSEA. CDR3 size: 12 residues. CDR3 sequence: CSALDPGGIQYF.

The chain is built from TRBV18 and TRBJ2-5. Germline CDR1 reads KGHSH; CDR2 reads LQKENI. The CDR3 runs 13 residues. The CDR3 sequence is CASSPTATETQYF.

The V and J genes are TRBV23-1 and TRBJ2-3; TCRdb's D call of TRBD1 is untestable without DNA. TRBV23-1 is placed among ORFs of uncertain function. The CDR3 is 19 residues long. The chain's CDR3 is CASSQTPTGPEAGADTQYF.

V and J are TRBV7-2 and TRBJ2-7. From germline, CDR1 is SGHTA and CDR2 FQGNSA. The CDR3 extends over 14 amino acids. CDR3 loop: CASSLEVLNYEQYF.

V and J are TRBV7-9 and TRBJ1-1; the TCRdb D gene call, TRBD1, has no DNA to confirm it. The CDR3 extends over 15 amino acids. Germline V lookup: CDR1 SEHNR, CDR2 FQNEAQ (reference sequence). The CDR3 loop is CASSGQAQVNTEAFF.